This T cell receptor beta chain was observed in a study of cytomegalovirus exposure and HLA in healthy donors. PCR amplification relied on 60 Vbeta primers (plus 13 Jbeta primers). Data came from immunoSEQ multiplex PCR; TCRdb stores just in-frame clones and leaves some out. This table has around 200,000 clones, roughly 80% appearing once. Germline assignment: CDR1 SGHTA and CDR2 FQGNSA. V lost 4 bases to trimming and J lost 3 bases, with 21 bases between them. The CDR3 consists of 17 residues. The TCR was taken from a woman under 30 in good health and CMV-seronegative. Sample: PBMCs. The chain has TRBV7-2 and TRBJ1-2, with a tentative D call TRBD1 (6 bases). CDR3 protein: CASSYLVTGFGDYGYTF. For the CDR3, the DNA is TGTGCCAGCAGCTACCTAGTAACAGGGTTTGGCGACTATGGCTACACCTTC.